The TCR beta chain under discussion was sequenced for a study of brain T cells in children with intractable seizures. The V gene's germline CDR1 is SEHNR and CDR2 FQNEAQ (reference sequence). The V and J ends lost 5 bases and 2 bases respectively, with 15 bases between them. The CDR3 spans 15 residues. The protocol was immunoSEQ multiplex PCR, while the TCRdb copy is restricted to in-frame clones and leaves out a portion. The table lists under 4,500 clones, approximately 72% of them singletons, with roughly 50% in the top ten. As concerns this clone: Its specificity is not known.

The sequenced cases were selected for having the highest brain T cell transcript signatures. Patients received at least one anti-epileptic drug before surgery. General observations from the study: Among the top 50 brain clones were public and private clonotypes.

This receptor was obtained from a girl under 10 years old with Rasmussen encephalitis and intractable seizures. The sample consisted of resected brain tissue, taken at surgery. This sequence joins TRBV7-9 and TRBJ2-5, with D possibly TRBD2 on 5 matching bases. CDR3 sequence reads: CASSLSDSDQETQYF. Written as DNA, the CDR3 is TGTGCCAGCAGCCTATCGGACTCAGATCAAGAGACCCAGTACTTC. Variable domain in full (rest from reference TRBV7-9 and TRBJ2-5): DTGVSQNPRHKITKRGQNVTFRCDPISEHNRLYWYRQTLGQGPEFLTYFQNEAQLEKSRLLSDRFSAERPKGSFSTLEIQRTEQGDSAMYLCASSLSDSDQETQYFGPGTRLLVL.